Included here is one T cell receptor beta chain sequence, with context. Sequencing used immunoSEQ multiplex PCR; TCRdb keeps in-frame clones, though not all of them. The sample records about 190,000 clones, 70% to 85% being singletons. This record belongs to a study of blood T cell repertoires in COVID-19. The CDR3 totals 16 residues. CDR1 MGHRA and CDR2 YSYEKL come from the germline V gene. V was clipped by 1 base and J by 2 bases; unmatched bases: 4. This TCR was recovered from a woman in her thirties who had recovered from COVID-19. Sequencing was done on a sample of PBMCs or T cells enriched from blood (not recorded which). The V gene is TRBV4-1, the J gene TRBJ2-2; 7 nucleotides agree with TRBD1. The CDR3 coding sequence is TGCGCCAGCAGCCAAGTGGGACAGCTCAACACCGGGGAGCTGTTTTTT. It specifies CASSQVGQLNTGELFF.